This T cell receptor (beta chain) comes out of a study of shared clonotypes between healthy human individuals. Over several immunoSEQ plates, each subset's genomic DNA was distributed in even portions. Only in-frame clones appear in the TCRdb table, and some are missing; sequencing was by immunoSEQ multiplex PCR. The profile shows roughly 2,300,000 clones, 85% to 95% of them singletons. Germline V gives CDR1 SNHLY, CDR2 FYNNEI. Trimming pared 3 bases from V and 5 bases from J, leaving 13 bases between. This CDR3 region has 14 residues. The source material was naive CD4+ T cells from PBMCs. Specified subset: CD45RA+ positively selected. The sequence was collected from a man aged 18 to 30 in good health. Some clones in this sample may be carry-over from other donors' samples. The V gene is TRBV2, the J gene TRBJ1-1; D is unresolved. Here the CDR3 reads CASSDVTGGTEAFF. CDR3 nucleotide sequence: TGTGCCAGCAGTGACGTCACCGGCGGGACTGAAGCTTTCTTT.